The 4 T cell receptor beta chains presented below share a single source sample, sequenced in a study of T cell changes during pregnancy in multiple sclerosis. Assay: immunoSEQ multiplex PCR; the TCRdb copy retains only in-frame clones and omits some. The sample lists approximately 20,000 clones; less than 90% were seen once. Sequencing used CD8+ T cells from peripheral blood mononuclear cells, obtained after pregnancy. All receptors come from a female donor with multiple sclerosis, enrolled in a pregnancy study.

CDR3 nucleotides: TGTGCCATCAGTGAGGGACAGAACTCGGACCCAACTAATGAAAAACTGTTTTTT. Translated, it gives CAISEGQNSDPTNEKLFF. The chain has TRBV10-3 and TRBJ1-4; TRBD1 might be the D (6 bases). There are 18 residues in the CDR3. V lost 2 bases and J 0 bases, leaving 16 bases between the germline ends. CDR1 is ENHRY and CDR2 is SYGVKD in the germline V gene.

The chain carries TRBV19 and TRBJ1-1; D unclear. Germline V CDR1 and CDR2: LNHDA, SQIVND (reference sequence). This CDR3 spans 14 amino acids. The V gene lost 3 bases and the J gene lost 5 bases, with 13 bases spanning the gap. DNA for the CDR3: TGTGCCAGTAGTATGAATCCGGGTCAAACTGAAGCTTTCTTT. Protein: CASSMNPGQTEAFF.

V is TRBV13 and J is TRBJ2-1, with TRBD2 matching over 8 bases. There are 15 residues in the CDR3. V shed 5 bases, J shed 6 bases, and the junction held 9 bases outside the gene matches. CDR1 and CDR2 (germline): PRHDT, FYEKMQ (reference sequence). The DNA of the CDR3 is TGTGCCAGCAGCCCCTCCGGACTAGCAGGCAATGAGCAGTTCTTC. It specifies CASSPSGLAGNEQFF.

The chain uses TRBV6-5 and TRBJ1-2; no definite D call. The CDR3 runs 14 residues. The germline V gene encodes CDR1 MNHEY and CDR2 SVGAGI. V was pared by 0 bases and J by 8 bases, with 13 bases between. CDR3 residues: CASSYSEGIRGYTF. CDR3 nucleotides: TGTGCCAGCAGTTACTCGGAGGGAATTCGCGGCTACACCTTC.